Listed below are T cell receptor beta chains from one sample, sequenced in a study of cytomegalovirus exposure and HLA in healthy donors. Clones were sequenced by immunoSEQ multiplex PCR, and TCRdb holds only the in-frame ones, with some missing. The sample lists fewer than 90,000 clones, over 75% occurring once. Material: PBMCs. The receptor source for this set is a human donor in good health. CDR3s include the opening cysteine and the closing phenylalanine or tryptophan. A D gene is named only where the DNA matches it firmly. Clone size is shown for a subset of rows, as once, few, many or a class of expanded clone.

CDR3	DNA	V	J	D	size
CASSLGLGEETQYF	TGCGCCAGCAGCTTGGGACTAGGTGAAGAGACCCAGTACTTC	TRBV5-1	TRBJ2-5	.	.
CASSFFGRDFYGYTF	TGTGCCAGCAGCTTTTTTGGCAGGGACTTCTATGGCTACACCTTC	TRBV5-6	TRBJ1-2	.	.
CASGPPGGGYGYTF	TGTGCTAGTGGCCCCCCTGGGGGCGGCTATGGCTACACCTTC	TRBV12-5	TRBJ1-2	.	few
CSVVNVLAGDRDTQYF	TGCAGCGTTGTTAATGTACTAGCGGGGGACCGGGATACGCAGTATTTT	TRBV29-1	TRBJ2-3	TRBD2	.
CASSSDRGSEKLFF	TGCGCCAGCAGTTCGGACAGGGGGAGTGAAAAACTGTTTTTT	TRBV5-1	TRBJ1-4	TRBD1	.
CASSLFILAGGLETQYF	TGTGCCAGCAGCCTCTTTATACTAGCGGGGGGGCTGGAGACCCAGTACTTC	TRBV5-4	TRBJ2-5	TRBD2	.
CASIASSYNEQFF	TGTGCCAGCATCGCGAGCTCCTACAATGAGCAGTTCTTC	TRBV7-9	TRBJ2-1	.	.
CASSDQEETAGELFF	TGTGCCAGCAGCGATCAGGAGGAGACCGCCGGGGAGCTGTTTTTT	TRBV7-9	TRBJ2-2	.	.
CASSPGGTITDTQYF	TGTGCCAGCAGCCCTGGCGGGACTATCACAGATACGCAGTATTTT	TRBV7-2	TRBJ2-3	TRBD2	.
CASSRGAPTNTEAFF	TGTGCCAGTAGTCGGGGGGCCCCAACGAACACTGAAGCTTTCTTT	TRBV19	TRBJ1-1	.	.
CASSPETPTGELFF	TGTGCCAGCAGCCCAGAGACTCCGACCGGGGAGCTGTTTTTT	TRBV11-2	TRBJ2-2	.	.
CASGRDPEQYF	TGTGCCAGCGGCAGGGATCCCGAGCAGTACTTC	TRBV6-5	TRBJ2-7	.	few
CASSRLAGGDEQFF	TGTGCCAGCAGTCGACTAGCGGGGGGCGATGAGCAGTTCTTC	TRBV2	TRBJ2-1	TRBD2	.
CASSLEGQGTIGYTF	TGCGCCAGCAGCTTGGAGGGCCAGGGGACTATTGGCTACACCTTC	TRBV5-1	TRBJ1-2	.	.
CASSRERTSGANAYEQYF	TGTGCCAGCAGCAGAGAAAGGACTAGCGGCGCGAACGCCTACGAGCAGTACTTC	TRBV5-4	TRBJ2-7	TRBD2	few
CASSLAVGLAGGRDTQYF	TGTGCCAGCAGCTTAGCGGTGGGACTAGCGGGGGGCCGGGATACGCAGTATTTT	TRBV7-6	TRBJ2-3	TRBD2	.
CASSQGQGEETQYF	TGCGCCAGCAGCCAAGGCCAAGGGGAAGAGACCCAGTACTTC	TRBV4-1	TRBJ2-5	.	.
CASSFRRGSDTQYF	TGTGCCAGCAGCTTTAGGCGGGGGTCAGATACGCAGTATTTT	TRBV5-8	TRBJ2-3	TRBD2	.
CASSDRDRSQETQYF	TGTGCCAGCAGCGACCGGGACAGGAGCCAAGAGACCCAGTACTTC	TRBV7-9	TRBJ2-5	TRBD1	.
CASSEALRDKPPLHF	TGTGCCAGCAGTGAAGCGCTTCGGGACAAGCCGCCCCTCCACTTT	TRBV6-1	TRBJ1-6	.	.
CAISRGTGGMNTEAFF	TGTGCCATCAGCAGGGGGACAGGGGGGATGAACACTGAAGCTTTCTTT	TRBV10-3	TRBJ1-1	TRBD1	.
CASSTGEYAEAFF	TGCGCCAGCAGCACAGGGGAATATGCTGAAGCTTTCTTT	TRBV5-1	TRBJ1-1	TRBD1	.
CASSIDRGEQFF	TGTGCCAGTAGTATAGACCGGGGAGAGCAGTTCTTC	TRBV19	TRBJ2-1	.	once
CASSQDGPGKETQYF	TGCGCCAGCAGCCAAGATGGGCCAGGGAAAGAGACCCAGTACTTC	TRBV4-1	TRBJ2-5	.	.
CASSLLASTGELFF	TGTGCCAGCAGCTTGTTAGCTTCCACCGGGGAGCTGTTTTTT	TRBV5-8	TRBJ2-2	.	.
CASSLGGGGRQGDGYTF	TGTGCCAGCAGCTTAGGGGGAGGTGGGAGACAGGGAGATGGCTACACCTTC	TRBV7-2	TRBJ1-2	TRBD1	.
CASSLMGGTQYF	TGTGCCAGCAGCTTAATGGGAGGGACCCAGTACTTC	TRBV7-3	TRBJ2-5	.	.
CASSQGGLVTGELFF	TGCGCCAGCAGCCAGGGGGGGTTGGTCACCGGGGAGCTGTTTTTT	TRBV4-1	TRBJ2-2	TRBD2	.
CASSLLPGQGPVGYPF	TGTGCCAGCAGCTTACTTCCGGGACAGGGGCCTGTTGGCTACCCCTTC	TRBV5-5	TRBJ1-2	TRBD1	.
CASSESVGLASKEQYF	TGTGCCAGCAGTGAATCAGTTGGCCTAGCGAGTAAGGAGCAGTACTTC	TRBV2	TRBJ2-7	.	.
CASGQGATGELFF	TGTGCCAGCGGACAGGGGGCGACCGGGGAGCTGTTTTTT	TRBV2	TRBJ2-2	TRBD1	once
CASSYRQGDNEQFF	TGTGCCAGCAGTTACCGACAGGGCGACAATGAGCAGTTCTTC	TRBV2	TRBJ2-1	TRBD1	.
CASRTGAYEQYF	TGTGCCAGCAGGACAGGAGCCTACGAGCAGTACTTC	TRBV27	TRBJ2-7	.	once
CASRRSGGAFTGELFF	TGTGCCAGCAGGCGTAGCGGGGGGGCGTTCACCGGGGAGCTGTTTTTT	TRBV5-5	TRBJ2-2	TRBD2	few
CASSLKKTSGGSNSQETQYF	TGTGCCAGCAGCCTGAAGAAGACTAGCGGGGGGTCGAATTCCCAAGAGACCCAGTACTTC	TRBV4-2	TRBJ2-5	TRBD2	few
CASSLDSGGATDTQYF	TGTGCCAGCAGCTTAGACAGCGGGGGGGCCACAGATACGCAGTATTTT	TRBV7-9	TRBJ2-3	TRBD2	.
CASSSRQGFVGYTF	TGTGCCAGCAGTTCCCGACAGGGGTTTGTTGGCTACACCTTC	TRBV2	TRBJ1-2	TRBD1	.
CASSVVTTNTEAFF	TGTGCCAGCAGCGTAGTTACAACGAACACTGAAGCTTTCTTT	TRBV9	TRBJ1-1	.	.
CASSPRTAQETQYF	TGTGCCAGTAGTCCACGGACAGCCCAAGAGACCCAGTACTTC	TRBV19	TRBJ2-5	.	.
CASREPSEGGGNQPQHF	TGTGCCAGCAGGGAACCCTCGGAGGGTGGGGGCAATCAGCCCCAGCATTTT	TRBV6-1	TRBJ1-5	.	.
CASSWGGSFGNQPQHF	TGTGCCAGCAGCTGGGGAGGAAGTTTTGGCAATCAGCCCCAGCATTTT	TRBV11-2	TRBJ1-5	.	.
CASRPGQGTLAQYF	TGTGCCAGCAGGCCGGGACAGGGGACCTTAGCCCAGTACTTC	TRBV7-9	TRBJ2-5	TRBD1	.
CASRRDRTAREAFF	TGTGCCAGCAGGAGGGACAGGACGGCCCGTGAAGCTTTCTTT	TRBV7-2	TRBJ1-1	TRBD1	.
CASSDGRGSYEQYF	TGTGCCAGCAGTGACGGGAGAGGCTCCTACGAGCAGTACTTC	TRBV2	TRBJ2-7	.	.
CATSQVTGLSYEQYF	TGTGCCACCAGCCAAGTGACAGGGCTATCCTACGAGCAGTACTTC	TRBV15	TRBJ2-7	TRBD1	.
CSASENEKLFF	TGCAGTGCTAGCGAGAATGAAAAACTGTTTTTT	TRBV20-1	TRBJ1-4	.	.
CASSVESSNQPQHF	TGTGCCAGCAGTGTCGAGAGTAGCAATCAGCCCCAGCATTTT	TRBV2	TRBJ1-5	.	.
CASSVIGSGEGETQYF	TGTGCCAGCAGCGTTATCGGTAGCGGGGAAGGAGAGACCCAGTACTTC	TRBV9	TRBJ2-5	TRBD2	.
CASSKGYEQYF	TGTGCCAGTAGTAAGGGGTACGAGCAGTACTTC	TRBV19	TRBJ2-7	.	.
CASSLGGLETQYF	TGTGCCAGCAGCCTCGGGGGGTTGGAGACCCAGTACTTC	TRBV27	TRBJ2-5	TRBD2	.
CASSSGRTSGGVRQFF	TGTGCCAGCAGCTCGGGTAGGACTAGCGGGGGGGTTCGGCAGTTCTTC	TRBV7-2	TRBJ2-1	TRBD2	.
CASSPYSDTQYF	TGTGCCAGCAGCCCTTACTCAGATACGCAGTATTTT	TRBV9	TRBJ2-3	.	.
CASRGQNNSPLHF	TGCGCCAGCAGGGGGCAAAATAATTCACCCCTCCACTTT	TRBV5-1	TRBJ1-6	.	few
CASNRLSAMNTEAFF	TGTGCCAGTAACCGACTCTCCGCGATGAACACTGAAGCTTTCTTT	TRBV19	TRBJ1-1	.	.
CASRSPRGAGDTQYF	TGTGCCAGCAGAAGTCCGCGGGGGGCAGGTGATACGCAGTATTTT	TRBV11-2	TRBJ2-3	TRBD2	.
CASSGTSGGTDTQYF	TGTGCCAGCAGTGGAACTAGCGGGGGAACAGATACGCAGTATTTT	TRBV2	TRBJ2-3	TRBD2	.
CASSFTGASNQPQHF	TGTGCCAGCAGCTTTACAGGGGCCAGCAATCAGCCCCAGCATTTT	TRBV7-9	TRBJ1-5	TRBD1	once
CASRPPGLDYSYEQYF	TGTGCCAGCAGACCACCGGGACTCGACTACTCCTACGAGCAGTACTTC	TRBV28	TRBJ2-7	.	.
CAWIAGSSYNEQFF	TGTGCCTGGATTGCGGGGAGCTCCTACAATGAGCAGTTCTTC	TRBV30	TRBJ2-1	.	.